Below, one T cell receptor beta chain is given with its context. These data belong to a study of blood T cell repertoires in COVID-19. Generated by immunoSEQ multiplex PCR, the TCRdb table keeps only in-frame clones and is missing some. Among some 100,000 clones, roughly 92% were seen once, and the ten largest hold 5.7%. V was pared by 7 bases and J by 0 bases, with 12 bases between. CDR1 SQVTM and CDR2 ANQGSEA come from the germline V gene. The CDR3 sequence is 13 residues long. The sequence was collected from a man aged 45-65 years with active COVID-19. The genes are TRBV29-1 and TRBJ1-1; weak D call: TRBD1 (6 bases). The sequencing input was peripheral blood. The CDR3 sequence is CSGRQEMNTEAFF. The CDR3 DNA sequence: TGCAGCGGCCGACAGGAGATGAACACTGAAGCTTTCTTT.